One and the same sample provided the 2 T cell receptor beta chains below, sequenced in a study of long-term antiretroviral therapy in people with HIV. Assay version v3.0 of immunoSEQ was used, and it was run at survey level. The protocol was immunoSEQ multiplex PCR, while the TCRdb copy is restricted to in-frame clones and leaves out a portion. The sample includes 27,000 or so clones, about 82% seen only once; the top ten take roughly 10%. This material consisted of unsorted PBMCs, taken 0.8 years before starting antiretroviral therapy. The receptors stem from a man between 18 and 35 years old with HIV.

The chain recombines TRBV29-1 with TRBJ1-2; no clear D gene. The V and J ends lost 7 bases and 8 bases respectively, with 17 bases between them. Germline V gives CDR1 SQVTM, CDR2 ANQGSEA. The CDR3 is 12 amino acids. The CDR3, as DNA: TGCAGCGCGGATCCCCCCCTGGGGGGCTACACCTTC. Translating it yields CSADPPLGGYTF.

This clone was recorded only once. The chain is built from TRBV6-6 and TRBJ2-7; D possibly matches TRBD1 or TRBD2 (5 bases each). CDR1 and CDR2 from the germline V gene are MNHNY and SVGAGI (reference sequence). The V gene lost 5 bases and the J gene lost 1 base, with 15 bases spanning the gap. The CDR3 contains 15 residues. CDR3 sequence reads: CASSPHRDGSYEQYF. DNA of the CDR3: TGTGCCAGCAGTCCTCACCGGGACGGTTCCTACGAGCAGTACTTC.